Below, 20 T cell receptor beta chains from the same sample are listed, as sequenced in a study of OX40 agonist ivuxolimab in advanced cancers. Only in-frame clones appear in the TCRdb table, and some are missing; sequencing was by immunoSEQ multiplex PCR. The sample lists approximately 110,000 clones; 80% to 95% were seen once. The specimen comprised CD4+ or CD8+ T cells sorted from blood, sampled in a trial of the OX40 agonist ivuxolimab. These receptor sequences come from an adult with an advanced solid tumor such as melanoma, head and neck, liver or kidney cancer.

V and J are TRBV18 and TRBJ2-3; 7 bases are a match to TRBD1. The CDR3 extends over 15 amino acids. The V gene end was trimmed by 2 bases and the J gene end by 0 bases; junction bases not matched to a gene: 2. Germline values: CDR1 KGHSH, CDR2 LQKENI. DNA for the CDR3: TGTGCCAGCTCACCAAAGGGGGCCAGCACAGATACGCAGTATTTT. It yields the protein CASSPKGASTDTQYF.

This clone has just a few counts. The chain couples TRBV5-1 to TRBJ2-2; 14 nucleotides align to TRBD2. The CDR3 has 16 residues. Trimming at V came to 2 bases and at J to 7 bases, leaving 4 bases not matched to a gene. The germline V gene has CDR1 SGHRS and CDR2 YFSETQ. This chain's CDR3 is CASSFRLAGGNGELFF. The CDR3 bases are TGCGCCAGCAGCTTTCGACTAGCGGGAGGGAACGGGGAGCTGTTTTTT. The variable domain in full, completed from reference TRBV5-1 and TRBJ2-2, reads KAGVTQTPRYLIKTRGQQVTLSCSPISGHRSVSWYQQTPGQGLQFLFEYFSETQRNKGNFPGRFSGRQFSNSRSEMNVSTLELGDSALYLCASSFRLAGGNGELFFGEGSRLTVL.

The chain is built from TRBV6-6 and TRBJ1-1, with D possibly TRBD1 on 5 matching bases. The germline V and J ends were trimmed by 4 bases and 1 base, with 10 bases remaining between them. Germline V gives CDR1 MNHNY, CDR2 SVGAGI (reference sequence). This CDR3 has 14 amino acids. CDR3 region: CASSSPDTNTEAFF. DNA for the CDR3: TGTGCCAGCAGTTCCCCGGACACGAACACTGAAGCTTTCTTT.

CDR3 loop: CASSLYLGQQQPQHF. In DNA, the CDR3 is TGTGCCAGCAGTTTATATCTAGGACAGCAACAGCCCCAGCATTTT. The J gene is TRBJ1-5, the V gene TRBV27; weak D call: TRBD1 (6 bases). Trimming pared 1 base from V and 7 bases from J, leaving 14 bases between. Germline loops: CDR1 MNHEY, CDR2 SMNVEV (reference sequence). The CDR3 is 15 residues long.

The DNA for the CDR3 is TGTGCCAGCAGCTTTGAGCGGGAGCTCAACAATGAGCAGTTCTTC. This gives the protein CASSFERELNNEQFF. This chain connects TRBV5-6 to TRBJ2-1; 8 bases map to TRBD2. V shed 2 bases and J 5 bases; nucleotides not matched to a gene: 6. This CDR3 spans 15 amino acids. CDR1 and CDR2 from the germline V gene are SGHDT and YYEEEE.

The V call is TRBV7-2, the J call TRBJ1-2; D is unresolved. Between the trimmed V and J ends, which lost 0 bases and 4 bases, there was a span of 6 bases. This CDR3 region has 13 residues. Looked up from germline, CDR1 is SGHTA and CDR2 is FQGNSA. The CDR3 loop reads CASSLAYSYGYTF. In DNA, the CDR3 is TGTGCCAGCAGCTTAGCCTACAGCTATGGCTACACCTTC.

The chain employs TRBV13 and TRBJ1-1; maybe TRBD1 (6 bases). The CDR3 is 15 residues long. V was shortened by 2 bases and J by 5 bases, with 15 bases between the two germline ends. In germline, CDR1 is PRHDT, CDR2 FYEKMQ (reference sequence). As DNA, the CDR3 is TGTGCCAGCAGCTTAAAGATTGGGCAGGGGACTGAAGCTTTCTTT. Protein: CASSLKIGQGTEAFF.

The chain recombines TRBV11-2 with TRBJ1-5, with D unclear. V lost 2 bases, J lost 1 base, and 9 bases lay in between. Germline values: CDR1 SGHAT, CDR2 FQNNGV. The CDR3 consists of 15 residues. The chain's CDR3 is CASSLSRVSNQPQHF. Written as DNA, the CDR3 is TGTGCCAGCAGCTTATCGCGGGTAAGCAATCAGCCCCAGCATTTT.

The chain carries TRBV6-5 and TRBJ2-5, with 7 bases fitting TRBD1. Losses at the gene ends were 5 bases for V and 5 bases for J; bases not matched to a gene: 8. The CDR3 runs 14 residues. The germline gives CDR1 MNHEY, CDR2 SVGAGI. CDR3: CASSPRGTAETQYF. DNA for the CDR3: TGTGCCAGCAGTCCCAGGGGGACGGCGGAGACCCAGTACTTC.

The chain combines TRBV6-6 with TRBJ1-1; 7 nucleotides align to TRBD1. The germline gives CDR1 MNHNY, CDR2 SVGAGI (reference sequence). J gave up 3 bases and V 5 bases, and 9 bases lay outside the gene matches. The CDR3 loop spans 15 amino acids. Here the CDR3 DNA reads TGTGCCAGCAGTGCCACAGGGGAGTGGGACACTGAAGCTTTCTTT. The encoded protein is CASSATGEWDTEAFF.

V gene TRBV5-4 combines with J gene TRBJ1-4, with no clear D. V lost 0 bases and J lost 7, with 7 bases in between. The CDR3 totals 13 residues. Germline-derived CDR1 and CDR2 are SGHNT and YYREEE (reference sequence). The CDR3: CASSLGRVEKLFF. The CDR3 nucleotides are TGTGCCAGCAGCTTGGGGAGGGTTGAAAAACTGTTTTTT.

V is TRBV27 and J is TRBJ2-7, with D tentatively TRBD1 (5 bases). V gave up 6 bases and J gave up 3 bases, with 15 bases separating them. CDR1 is MNHEY, CDR2 SMNVEV, per germline (reference sequence). The length of the CDR3 is 14 residues. CDR3 amino acids: CASSPFRQFYEQYF. Written as DNA, the CDR3 is TGTGCCAGCAGCCCCTTCAGACAGTTCTACGAGCAGTACTTC.

The chain joins TRBV14 to TRBJ2-7; 7 nucleotides align to TRBD1. The CDR3 is made up of 15 amino acids. With V trimmed by 4 bases and J by 1 base, 7 bases remained unmatched. Germline V gene sequence: CDR1 SGHDN, CDR2 FVKESK. The CDR3 coding sequence is TGTGCCAGCAGCCTCTCCGGGACAGTATCCTACGAGCAGTACTTC. Translated: CASSLSGTVSYEQYF.

This chain joins TRBV4-1 and TRBJ2-1, with 7 bases aligning to TRBD2. The J segment lost 3 bases and the V segment lost 5 bases, leaving 7 bases of the junction unmatched. CDR3 length: 15 residues. Germline values: CDR1 MGHRA, CDR2 YSYEKL. The DNA of the CDR3 is TGCGCCAGCAGCGTACTAGCGTATAGCTACAATGAGCAGTTCTTC. Amino acid sequence: CASSVLAYSYNEQFF.

The chain recombines TRBV7-9 with TRBJ2-5; D may correspond to TRBD1 or TRBD2 (5 bases each). The DNA end favors TRBJ2-7, so the J call may be wrong. The CDR3 runs 17 residues. Germline V gene data show CDR1 as SEHNR and CDR2 as FQNEAQ (reference sequence). CDR3 coding DNA: TGTGCCAGCGAACTAGACCCCCCCTCAGGGCTATCCTACGAGCAGTACTTC. Protein sequence: CASELDPPSGLSYEQYF.

CDR3 in DNA: TGTGCCAGCAGCTTAGGGGAATGGAGCACAGATACGCAGTATTTT. Translation: CASSLGEWSTDTQYF. The genes are TRBV7-2 and TRBJ2-3; D ambiguous. The ends were cut back, 1 base at V and 0 bases at J, with 8 bases in the middle. The CDR3 runs 15 residues. CDR1 and CDR2 from the germline V gene are SGHTA and FQGNSA. Supplemented by reference TRBV7-2 and TRBJ2-3, the full variable domain reads GAGVSQSPSNKVTEKGKDVELRCDPISGHTALYWYRQSLGQGLEFLIYFQGNSAPDKSGLPSDRFSAERTGGSVSTLTIQRTQQEDSAVYLCASSLGEWSTDTQYFGPGTRLTVL.

The gene calls are TRBV25-1 and TRBJ2-5; the match to TRBD1 covers 9 bases. The V segment lost 5 bases and the J segment 5 bases; nucleotides outside the gene matches: 15. This CDR3 has 17 amino acids. Germline V lookup: CDR1 MGHDK, CDR2 SYGVNS. DNA for the CDR3: TGTGCCAGCAGTTTCCTTAGGACAGGGGAGCGGAGGGAGACCCAGTACTTC. This translates into CASSFLRTGERRETQYF.

The chain is built from TRBV9 and TRBJ1-1; D gene ambiguous. Trimming stripped 0 bases from V and 1 base from J, with 7 bases between. The germline CDR1 and CDR2 sequences are SGDLS and YYNGEE. CDR3 size: 14 residues. CDR3 sequence: CASSVEAGNTEAFF. The DNA of the CDR3 is TGTGCCAGCAGCGTAGAAGCCGGGAACACTGAAGCTTTCTTT.

This clone was seen more than once but under ten times. The chain is built from TRBV5-8 and TRBJ2-3; D is uncertain. This CDR3 has 13 residues. The V and J ends lost 3 bases and 3 bases respectively, with 8 bases between them. Germline assignment: CDR1 SGHTS and CDR2 YDEGEE. The CDR3 region has the DNA TGTGCCAGCAGCTCTTCCGGGACAGATACGCAGTATTTT. Its translation is CASSSSGTDTQYF.

J is TRBJ2-3 and V is TRBV7-2; D not resolved. CDR1 is SGHTA, CDR2 FQGNSA, per germline. This CDR3 has 15 amino acids. Trimming removed 6 bases at V and 3 bases at J, with 16 bases between. CDR3 amino acids: CASRPGNSLTDTQYF. The DNA for the CDR3 is TGTGCCAGCAGGCCCGGAAACTCCCTGACAGATACGCAGTATTTT.